This T cell receptor (beta chain) was sequenced in a study of blood T cell repertoires in COVID-19. The wider study: Samples came from the United States, Italy and Spain, spanning acute and convalescent COVID-19.

The length of the CDR3 is 14 residues. CDR1 is ENHRY and CDR2 is SYGVKD in the germline V gene. Trimming took off 7 bases at V and 4 bases at J, with 17 bases between the two ends. In the study's own analysis: The authors estimated nucleated cell counts from reference gene primer amplification. Libraries were prepared by immunoSEQ multiplex PCR; TCRdb keeps only in-frame clonotypes and omits some of them. V, J and clone size are taken as reported in that table, and D and trimming were inferred from the DNA itself. Here the sample spans a few hundred thousand clones, 80% to 90% being singletons. The chain carries TRBV10-3 and TRBJ2-7; D is perhaps TRBD2 (7 bases). Sequencing was done on a sample of peripheral blood. The TCR was taken from a woman aged 40 to 50 who had recovered from COVID-19. In nucleotides, the CDR3 is TGTGCCATCAATTTCGGGGGGCTCTCATACGAGCAGTACTTC. Amino acid sequence: CAINFGGLSYEQYF.